This is a list of T cell receptor beta chains from one sample in a study of response to subunit inactivated influenza vaccine. TCRdb processed the RT-PCR reads anew with MiXCR; each CDR3 protein has one entry. Of 800,000 or so distinct CDR3 sequences listed, approximately 22% are singletons. Sample: PBMCs from blood, taken roughly 5 days after vaccination. The receptors stem from a man aged 50 or older who received an inactivated influenza vaccine. The CDR3 runs from the conserved cysteine through the conserved F or W. Each record gives: clone size, J gene, D gene, V gene, CDR3 DNA, CDR3 protein. A D gene is named only where the DNA matches it firmly. Some rows have no size entry. The others give once, few or many, or a class for an expanded clone.

clone size: few
J gene: TRBJ2-2
D gene: .
V gene: TRBV20-1
CDR3 DNA: TGCAGTGCTATACCCGGGGGCGCAGGCGGGGAGCTGTTTTTT
CDR3 protein: CSAIPGGAGGELFF

clone size: .
J gene: TRBJ2-1
D gene: .
V gene: TRBV7-9
CDR3 DNA: TGTGCCAGCAGCTTATTGGGTTATTGGGACAATGAGCAGTTCTTC
CDR3 protein: CASSLLGYWDNEQFF

clone size: .
J gene: TRBJ2-5
D gene: .
V gene: TRBV7-6
CDR3 DNA: TGTGCCAGCAGCTTAGGTGGTTCAGGGGGGCAGTGGACCCAGTACTTC
CDR3 protein: CASSLGGSGGQWTQYF

clone size: many
J gene: TRBJ2-7
D gene: .
V gene: TRBV20-1
CDR3 DNA: TGCAGTGCCTATAGCGGACTCTCCTACGAGCAGTACTTC
CDR3 protein: CSAYSGLSYEQYF

clone size: few
J gene: TRBJ2-5
D gene: .
V gene: TRBV5-6
CDR3 DNA: TGTGCCAGCAGCGGAACAGGAGTTAGTGAGACCCAGTACTTC
CDR3 protein: CASSGTGVSETQYF

clone size: few
J gene: TRBJ2-3
D gene: .
V gene: TRBV7-9
CDR3 DNA: TGTGCCAGCAGAACGGGGCGACCAGATACGCAGTATTTT
CDR3 protein: CASRTGRPDTQYF

clone size: few
J gene: TRBJ2-5
D gene: .
V gene: TRBV6-2/TRBV6-3
CDR3 DNA: TGTGCCAGCAGTTACTGGCTCGACGGAGAATTCCAAGAGACCCAGTACTTC
CDR3 protein: CASSYWLDGEFQETQYF

clone size: .
J gene: TRBJ2-2
D gene: .
V gene: TRBV12-3/TRBV12-4
CDR3 DNA: TGTGCCAGCAGTTTAAGGGAACCCGGGGAGCTGTTTTTT
CDR3 protein: CASSLREPGELFF

clone size: many
J gene: TRBJ2-5
D gene: TRBD2
V gene: TRBV5-6
CDR3 DNA: TGTGCCAGCAGTTTTTCCGGGGGGGAAGAGACCCAGTACTTC
CDR3 protein: CASSFSGGEETQYF

clone size: .
J gene: TRBJ2-2
D gene: .
V gene: TRBV6-1
CDR3 DNA: TGTGCCAGAAAACGGGCAGCACGGAGGGGCGGGGAGCTGTTTTTT
CDR3 protein: CARKRAARRGGELFF